This T cell receptor beta chain was identified in a study of shared clonotypes between healthy human individuals. V dropped 4 bases and J dropped 4; count of bases not matched to a gene: 16. CDR1 SGHRS and CDR2 YFSETQ come from the germline V gene. The CDR3 runs to 18 residues. TCRdb's table, derived via immunoSEQ multiplex PCR, lists solely in-frame clones and lacks some. The data contain about 2.4 million clones, approximately 92% of them singletons. The J gene is TRBJ2-2, the V gene TRBV5-1; TRBD2 matches at 7 bases. The clonotype was recovered from a young man in good health. The sequenced material came from naive CD4+ T cells sorted from blood. Subset of the sample: CD45RA+ positively selected. The CDR3 DNA follows: TGCGCCAGCAGCACCCGCTACCTAGCGGATTTTCTCACCGGGGAGCTGTTTTTT. Amino acids: CASSTRYLADFLTGELFF.